Presented here are 14 T cell receptor beta chains from one specimen sequenced in a study of T-cell memory formation after mild COVID-19. TCRdb ran MiXCR on the 5' RACE reads and lists one entry per CDR3 protein. Among more than 250,000 distinct CDR3 sequences, roughly 15% were seen once, and the ten largest hold more than 20%. The material sequenced was PBMCs or a T cell subset sorted from them (not recorded which). These receptors all come from a young man who had mild COVID-19 (a few samples of this study predate the infection). Cell type and time point are not known.

This chain links TRBV4-1 with TRBJ2-3; no reliable D call. The V end was cut by 0 bases, the J end by 5 bases, with 12 bases between. The V gene's germline CDR1 is MGHRA and CDR2 YSYEKL. The CDR3 spans 15 residues. CDR3 sequence: CASSQEHTDGDTQYF. Written as DNA, the CDR3 is TGCGCCAGCAGCCAAGAACACACGGACGGAGATACGCAGTATTTT.

This chain links TRBV7-9 with TRBJ1-2; 8 positions match TRBD1. Germline loops: CDR1 SEHNR, CDR2 FQNEAQ (reference sequence). The CDR3 has 14 residues. V dropped 6 bases and J dropped 8; count of bases not matched to a gene: 11. CDR3 nucleotides: TGTGCCAGCAGTTGGACAGGGTTCAGGGACGGCTACACCTTC. Translated: CASSWTGFRDGYTF.

In its sample, this clonotype was seen a few times. The junction does not match germline at one end; this may be a read error. The chain links TRBV7-9 to TRBJ2-5; D uncertain. The CDR3 spans 9 residues. Germline CDR1 reads SEHNR; CDR2 reads FQNEAQ (reference sequence). CDR3 nucleotide sequence: TGTGCCAGCAGCCCCCTCGAGAACTTC. This codes for CASSPLENF.

This clonotype was seen only a few times. The V gene is TRBV29-1, the J gene TRBJ2-1; 13 bases match TRBD2. This CDR3 region has 13 residues. Losses at the gene ends were 6 bases for V and 9 bases for J; bases not matched to a gene: 5. The germline gives CDR1 SQVTM, CDR2 ANQGSEA. CDR3 sequence (DNA): TGCAGCGTGGCTACTAGCGGGGGGGGTGAGCAGTTCTTC. The encoded protein is CSVATSGGGEQFF.

The V call is TRBV7-3, the J call TRBJ2-3, with TRBD2 matching over 10 bases. Germline loops: CDR1 SGHTA, CDR2 FQGTGA. The CDR3 length is 15 residues. Trimming at V came to 5 bases and at J to 9 bases, leaving 11 bases not matched to a gene. The CDR3 reads CASSPTGIAGGTQYF. CDR3 bases: TGTGCCAGCAGCCCAACTGGAATAGCGGGGGGCACGCAGTATTTT.

The sample holds a few counts of this clonotype. The chain is built from TRBV2 and TRBJ1-4; 9 bases match TRBD1. The germline V gene encodes CDR1 SNHLY and CDR2 FYNNEI. Unmatched junction bases numbered 8, after V lost 7 bases and J lost 5 bases. This CDR3 comprises 15 residues. CDR3 loop: CASTEQGAPNEKLFF. The DNA for the CDR3 is TGTGCCAGCACAGAACAGGGGGCCCCAAATGAAAAACTGTTTTTT. Full variable domain (missing parts from reference TRBV2 and TRBJ1-4): EPEVTQTPSHQVTQMGQEVILRCVPISNHLYFYWYRQILGQKVEFLVSFYNNEISEKSEIFDDQFSVERPDGSNFTLKIRSTKLEDSAMYFCASTEQGAPNEKLFFGSGTQLSVL.

This clonotype occurred a few times. The CDR3 reads CASSLSASSYEQYF. DNA of the CDR3: TGCGCCAGCAGCTTGTCGGCGAGCTCCTACGAGCAGTACTTC. This sequence joins TRBV5-1 and TRBJ2-7; D not resolved. Germline V gene data show CDR1 as SGHRS and CDR2 as YFSETQ. The CDR3 is 14 amino acids. The V end was cut by 1 base, the J end by 0 bases, with 8 bases between.

The chain is built from TRBV7-9 and TRBJ1-4; D gene unclear. Trimming took off 0 bases at V and 7 bases at J, with 15 bases between the two ends. This CDR3 comprises 16 residues. The germline V gene encodes CDR1 SEHNR and CDR2 FQNEAQ (reference sequence). The chain's CDR3 is CASSLAFSGVSEKLFF. DNA of the CDR3: TGTGCCAGCAGCTTAGCGTTTTCGGGCGTCTCTGAAAAACTGTTTTTT.

This clonotype came up a few times. This chain joins TRBV23-1 and TRBJ2-4; D may be TRBD1 or TRBD2 (7 bases each). TRBV23-1 is an ORF for which the function is uncertain. The CDR3 has 20 amino acids. Trimming shortened V by 0 bases and J by 3 bases, and 24 bases separated the two germline ends. Here the CDR3 DNA reads TGCGCCAGCAGTCAATCCGGGACAGCCCATGATTCGGGAGGCAAAAACATTCAGTACTTC. Amino acid sequence: CASSQSGTAHDSGGKNIQYF.

The V call is TRBV2, the J call TRBJ2-7, with D maybe TRBD1 (6 bases). Germline V gene sequence: CDR1 SNHLY, CDR2 FYNNEI. The CDR3 spans 12 residues. Between the trimmed V and J ends, which lost 8 bases and 5 bases, there was a span of 13 bases. CDR3 nucleotides: TGTGCCAGCTGTCTCAGGGGTCACGAGCAGTACTTC. This encodes CASCLRGHEQYF.

This clonotype was observed a handful of times. The rearrangement links TRBV29-1 to TRBJ1-4; D is unclear. The CDR3 runs 14 residues. Deletions cut 0 bases from V and 8 bases from J, with 13 bases between. The germline V gene encodes CDR1 SQVTM and CDR2 ANQGSEA. The CDR3 spells CSVEDHGVREKLFF. Written as DNA, the CDR3 is TGCAGCGTTGAAGATCACGGTGTACGCGAAAAACTGTTTTTT.

This clonotype occurred a few times. This chain joins TRBV7-8 and TRBJ2-5; 9 bases match TRBD2. Germline CDR1 and CDR2: SGHVS and FQNEAQ. The CDR3 has 13 residues. V trimming: 5 bases; J trimming: 4 bases; junction bases outside the gene matches: 2. CDR3 DNA: TGTGCCAGCAGCCGAGCGGGGGGAGAGACCCAGTACTTC. The encoded protein is CASSRAGGETQYF.

Only a few counts were recorded for this clonotype. This rearrangement joins TRBV7-2 to TRBJ2-1; the match to TRBD2 covers 9 bases. The length of the CDR3 is 14 residues. Germline-derived CDR1 and CDR2 are SGHTA and FQGNSA. J lost 10 bases, V lost 4 bases, and 8 bases had no gene match. The CDR3 sequence is CASSSIAGEFEQFF. CDR3 DNA: TGTGCCAGCAGCTCAATAGCGGGGGAATTCGAGCAGTTCTTC.

This chain connects TRBV6-2 or TRBV6-3 to TRBJ2-7; D uncertain. Germline V gene lookup returns CDR1 MNHEY and CDR2 SVGEGT. The CDR3 has 13 residues. V was clipped by 10 bases and J by 1 base, with 14 bases between them. CDR3 DNA sequence: TGTGCCATCGGGCCTCTCGGGTCCTACGAGCAGTACTTC. It codes for CAIGPLGSYEQYF.